Below, 8 T cell receptor beta chains from the same sample are listed, as sequenced in a study of blood T cell repertoires in COVID-19. Measured with immunoSEQ multiplex PCR; TCRdb has only the in-frame clones, and not every one. The sample has approximately 170,000 clones, around 86% seen once. Material: peripheral blood. The source is a man aged 45-60 years with active or convalescent COVID-19.

The chain carries TRBV2 and TRBJ2-2; TRBD1 might be the D (6 bases). The V end lost 7 bases, the J end lost 6 bases, and 15 bases lay between the germline ends. The CDR3 totals 14 residues. CDR1 is SNHLY, CDR2 FYNNEI, per germline. As DNA, the CDR3 is TGTGCCAGCAAGTCCAGGGGCCCCGCCGGGGAGCTGTTTTTT. This sequence encodes CASKSRGPAGELFF.

This clone has only a few counts. The rearrangement uses TRBV30 and TRBJ2-6; possibly TRBD1 for D (6 bases). The CDR3 covers 17 residues. Germline V gives CDR1 GTSNPN, CDR2 SVGIG (reference sequence). V lost 3 bases and J lost 3, with 18 bases in between. CDR3 in amino acids: CAWSRQVWVSGANVLTF. In DNA form, the CDR3 reads TGTGCCTGGAGCCGACAGGTCTGGGTGAGTGGGGCCAACGTCCTGACTTTC.

The chain employs TRBV19 and TRBJ2-3, with D perhaps matching TRBD2 (5 bases). The CDR3 is 16 amino acids. V lost 8 bases, J lost 0 bases, and 18 bases lay in between. Germline V CDR1 and CDR2: LNHDA, SQIVND (reference sequence). The CDR3 bases are TGTGCCAGTCCCTCCCCCGGGGTGTCTAGCACAGATACGCAGTATTTT. This translates into CASPSPGVSSTDTQYF.

V is TRBV12-3 or TRBV12-4 and J is TRBJ2-5; 8 bases are shared with TRBD2. With 8 bases clipped from V and 1 base from J, the junction kept 3 bases outside the gene matches. The CDR3 length is 13 residues. The DNA of the CDR3 is TGTGCCAGCGGCCGGGAGGGCCAAGAGACCCAGTACTTC. It translates to CASGREGQETQYF.

V and J are TRBV2 and TRBJ1-2; 7 nucleotides line up with TRBD1. V was clipped by 6 bases and J by 3 bases; unmatched bases: 4. CDR3 size: 13 residues. Germline V CDR1 and CDR2: SNHLY, FYNNEI. The CDR3 here is CASSFQGDYGYTF. The CDR3 nucleotides read TGTGCCAGCAGCTTTCAGGGGGACTATGGCTACACCTTC.

The V call is TRBV3-1 (or the pseudogene TRBV3-2), the J call TRBJ1-1; D gene unclear. V gave up 2 bases and J gave up 4 bases, with 11 bases separating them. Germline V gene lookup returns CDR1 LGHDT and CDR2 YNNKEL (reference sequence). CDR3 length equals 14 residues. CDR3 sequence (DNA): TGTGCCAGCAGCCAAATTTCAGGCCGCACTGAAGCTTTCTTT. This translates into CASSQISGRTEAFF.

The chain couples TRBV7-9 to TRBJ1-4; D not certain. This CDR3 has 15 amino acids. Per germline, CDR1 SEHNR and CDR2 FQNEAQ (reference sequence). Between the trimmed V and J ends, which lost 4 bases and 3 bases, there was a span of 12 bases. The CDR3 sequence: CASSYPIGPNEKLFF. The CDR3 DNA is TGTGCCAGCAGCTACCCGATTGGCCCTAATGAAAAACTGTTTTTT.

This clone was seen a single time. The CDR3 bases are TGTGCCAGCAGCTTGGGCCCCGGACTTATATACGAGCAGTACTTC. This sequence encodes CASSLGPGLIYEQYF. The genes are TRBV5-6 and TRBJ2-7; tentatively, D is TRBD2 (5 bases). Germline-derived CDR1 and CDR2 are SGHDT and YYEEEE. V was pared by 0 bases and J by 4 bases, with 14 bases between. This CDR3 region has 15 residues.